This TCR beta chain came from a study of cytomegalovirus exposure and HLA in healthy donors. Background on the study: Approximately 85 million unique TCRs from HLA-typed donors were held in an early release of data. General study results and limits: More clonal expansion characterized HLA-associated TCR beta chains than equally common others in a later analysis.

In the case of this clone: Its antigen is unknown.

It was healthy bone marrow donors who served as donors. Primers included in the PCR were 60 Vbeta and 13 Jbeta primers. Method: immunoSEQ multiplex PCR; TCRdb's copy keeps in-frame clones and lacks some. This table has 150,000 to 180,000 clones, more than 70% appearing once. The clonotype was recovered from a woman aged 40 to 49 in good health and CMV-seropositive. The sequenced material came from PBMCs.

The CDR3 loop reads CASREAGDYEQYF. In DNA form, the CDR3 reads TGTGCCAGTAGGGAAGCGGGGGACTACGAGCAGTACTTC. V gene TRBV19 combines with J gene TRBJ2-7; 8 nucleotides agree with TRBD2. The CDR3 is 13 amino acids. Germline lookup yields CDR1 LNHDA and CDR2 SQIVND (reference sequence). The ends lost 6 bases at V and 3 bases at J; junction bases unmatched: 4.